This record concerns one TCR beta chain sequence. The data stem from a study of CD8 T cells in Susac syndrome. A quantity of about 0.5 to 1 ug RNA underwent reverse transcription using random hexamers. TCR beta CDR3 was amplified by immunoSEQ multiplex PCR. This amplification extended across 54 Vbeta and 13 Jbeta segments. TCRdb used MiXCR to reprocess the immunoSEQ multiplex PCR reads, holding one entry per CDR3 protein. The repertoire holds roughly 130,000 distinct CDR3 sequences, with about 94% as singletons. The authors carried out high-throughput sequencing of TCR beta. They applied it to CD8+ and CD4+ T cells obtained from blood. Sequenced: CD4+ T cells from PBMCs. The receptor was isolated from a human donor with multiple sclerosis.

CDR3 loop: CASSPPSGRGGETQYF. The CDR3 DNA reads TGTGCCAGCAGCCCTCCTAGCGGGAGGGGGGGAGAGACCCAGTACTTC. This chain uses TRBV6-6 with TRBJ2-5; 12 bases are a match to TRBD2. Losses at the gene ends were 6 bases for V and 4 bases for J; bases not matched to a gene: 9. This CDR3 is built from 16 residues. CDR1 is MNHNY and CDR2 is SVGAGI in the germline V gene (reference sequence).